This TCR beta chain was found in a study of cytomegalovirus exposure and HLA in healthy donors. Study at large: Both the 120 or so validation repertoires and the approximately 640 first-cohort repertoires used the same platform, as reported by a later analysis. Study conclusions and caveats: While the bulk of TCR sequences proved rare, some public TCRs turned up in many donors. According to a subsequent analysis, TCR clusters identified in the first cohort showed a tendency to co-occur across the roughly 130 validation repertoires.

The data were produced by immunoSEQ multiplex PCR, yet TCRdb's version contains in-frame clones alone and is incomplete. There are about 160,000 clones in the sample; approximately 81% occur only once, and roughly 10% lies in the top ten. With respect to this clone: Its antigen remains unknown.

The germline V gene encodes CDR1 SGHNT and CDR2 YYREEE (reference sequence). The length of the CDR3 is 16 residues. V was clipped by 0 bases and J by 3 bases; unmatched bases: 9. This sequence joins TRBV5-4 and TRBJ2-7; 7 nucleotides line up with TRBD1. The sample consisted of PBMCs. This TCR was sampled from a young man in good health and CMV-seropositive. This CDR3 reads CASSLGRGPNYYEQYF. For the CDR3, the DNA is TGTGCCAGCAGCTTGGGAAGGGGGCCTAATTACTACGAGCAGTACTTC.